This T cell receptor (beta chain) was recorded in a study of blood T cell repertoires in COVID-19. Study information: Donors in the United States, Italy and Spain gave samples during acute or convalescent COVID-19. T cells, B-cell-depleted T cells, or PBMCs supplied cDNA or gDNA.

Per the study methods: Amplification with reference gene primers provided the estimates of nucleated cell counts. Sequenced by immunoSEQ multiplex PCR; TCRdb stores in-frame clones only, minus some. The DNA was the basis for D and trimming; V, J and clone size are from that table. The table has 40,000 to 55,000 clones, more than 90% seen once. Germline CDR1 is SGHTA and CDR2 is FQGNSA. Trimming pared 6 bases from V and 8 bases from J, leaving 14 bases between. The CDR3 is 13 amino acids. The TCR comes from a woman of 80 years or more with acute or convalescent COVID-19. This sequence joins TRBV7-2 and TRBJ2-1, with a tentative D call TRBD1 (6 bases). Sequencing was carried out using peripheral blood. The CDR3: CASRIQGNYEQFF. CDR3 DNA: TGTGCCAGCAGGATACAGGGAAACTATGAGCAGTTCTTC.